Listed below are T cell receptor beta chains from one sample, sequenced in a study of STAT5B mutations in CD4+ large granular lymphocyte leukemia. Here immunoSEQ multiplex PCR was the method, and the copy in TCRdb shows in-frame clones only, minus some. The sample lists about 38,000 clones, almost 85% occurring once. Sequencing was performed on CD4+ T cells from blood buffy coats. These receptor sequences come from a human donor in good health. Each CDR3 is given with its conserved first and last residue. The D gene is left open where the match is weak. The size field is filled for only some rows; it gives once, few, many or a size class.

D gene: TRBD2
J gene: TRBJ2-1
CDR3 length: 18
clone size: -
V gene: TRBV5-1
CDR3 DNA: TGCGCCAGCAGTCTAAGAGCGGGAGGAGCCCTAGAGTACAATGAGCAGTTCTTC
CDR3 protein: CASSLRAGGALEYNEQFF

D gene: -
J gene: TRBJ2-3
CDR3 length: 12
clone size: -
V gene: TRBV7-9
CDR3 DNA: TGTGCCAGCAGGGTGATCCGGGATACGCAGTATTTT
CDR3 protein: CASRVIRDTQYF

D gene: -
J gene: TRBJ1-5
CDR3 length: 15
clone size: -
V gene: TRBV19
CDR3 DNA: TGTGCCAGTAGAACAGGAGACTATAGCAATCAGCCCCAGCATTTT
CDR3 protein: CASRTGDYSNQPQHF

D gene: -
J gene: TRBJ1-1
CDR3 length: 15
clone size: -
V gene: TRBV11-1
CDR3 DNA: TGTGCCAGCAGCTCCCAACGCGGGGTTGGCACTGAAGCTTTCTTT
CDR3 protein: CASSSQRGVGTEAFF

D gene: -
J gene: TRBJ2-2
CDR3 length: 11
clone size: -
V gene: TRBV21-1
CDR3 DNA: TGTGCCACCATCCACGCCGGGGAGCTGTTTTTT
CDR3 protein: CATIHAGELFF

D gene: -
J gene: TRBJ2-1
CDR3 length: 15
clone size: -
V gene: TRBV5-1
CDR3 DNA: TGCGCCAGCAGCTACGACACGAGCTCCTACAATGAGCAGTTCTTC
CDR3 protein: CASSYDTSSYNEQFF

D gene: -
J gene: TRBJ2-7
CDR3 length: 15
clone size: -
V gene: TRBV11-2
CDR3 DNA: TGTGCCAGCAGCTTAGATATCCAGGGTTTTAACGAGCAGTACTTC
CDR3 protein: CASSLDIQGFNEQYF

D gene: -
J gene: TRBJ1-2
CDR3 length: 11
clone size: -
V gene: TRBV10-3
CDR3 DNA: TGTGCCATCGGCCCCAACCGTGGCTACACCTTC
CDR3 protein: CAIGPNRGYTF

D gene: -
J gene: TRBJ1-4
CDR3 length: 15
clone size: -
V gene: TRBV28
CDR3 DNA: TGTGCCAGCAGTCATGCAGGGGAAACTAATGAAAAACTGTTTTTT
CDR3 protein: CASSHAGETNEKLFF

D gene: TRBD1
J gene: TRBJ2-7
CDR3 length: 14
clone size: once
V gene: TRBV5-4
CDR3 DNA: TGTGCCAGCAGTAGCGGGACAGGGGGCTACGAGCAGTACTTC
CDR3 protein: CASSSGTGGYEQYF

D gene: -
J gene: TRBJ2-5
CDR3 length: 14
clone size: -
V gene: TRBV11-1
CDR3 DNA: TGTGCCAGCACCGTGGGACTCCAACAAGAGACCCAGTACTTC
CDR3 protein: CASTVGLQQETQYF

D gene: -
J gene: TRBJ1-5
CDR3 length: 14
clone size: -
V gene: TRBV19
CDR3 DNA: TGTGCCAGTAGTATGATACAAAGCAATCAGCCCCAGCATTTT
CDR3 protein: CASSMIQSNQPQHF

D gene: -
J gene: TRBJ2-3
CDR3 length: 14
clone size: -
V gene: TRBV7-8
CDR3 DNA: TGTGCCAGCAGCTTAAGACTAGGGACATGGAGGCAGTATTTT
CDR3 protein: CASSLRLGTWRQYF

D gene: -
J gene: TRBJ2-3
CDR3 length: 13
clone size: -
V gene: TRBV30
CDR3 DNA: TGTGCCTGGAGGTTAAAGGGCACAGATACGCAGTATTTT
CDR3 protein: CAWRLKGTDTQYF

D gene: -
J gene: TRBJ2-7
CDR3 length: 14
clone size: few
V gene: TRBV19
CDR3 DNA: TGTGCCAGTAGTGACCCCCGGAGCTCCTACGAGCAGTACTTC
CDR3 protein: CASSDPRSSYEQYF

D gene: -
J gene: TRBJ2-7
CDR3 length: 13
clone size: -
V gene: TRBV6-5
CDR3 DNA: TGTGCCAGCAGTCCGGGGTCCGATTACGAGCAGTACTTC
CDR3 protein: CASSPGSDYEQYF

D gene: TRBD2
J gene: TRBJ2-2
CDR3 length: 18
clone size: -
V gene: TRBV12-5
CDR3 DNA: TGTGCTAGTGGTTTGTCCGGGACTATCGAGTTGAACACCGGGGAGCTGTTTTTT
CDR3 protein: CASGLSGTIELNTGELFF

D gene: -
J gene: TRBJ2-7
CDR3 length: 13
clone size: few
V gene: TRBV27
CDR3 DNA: TGTGCCAGCAGTCGGACTGCCTTAAGCGAGCAGTACTTC
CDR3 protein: CASSRTALSEQYF

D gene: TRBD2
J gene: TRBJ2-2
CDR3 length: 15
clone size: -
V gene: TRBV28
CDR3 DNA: TGTGCCAGCAGGACTAGCGGGGCGAACACCGGGGAGCTGTTTTTT
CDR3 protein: CASRTSGANTGELFF

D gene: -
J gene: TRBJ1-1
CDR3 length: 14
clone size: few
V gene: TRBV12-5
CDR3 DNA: TGTGCTAGTGGTTTCGGAGGGATGAACACTGAAGCTTTCTTT
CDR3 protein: CASGFGGMNTEAFF

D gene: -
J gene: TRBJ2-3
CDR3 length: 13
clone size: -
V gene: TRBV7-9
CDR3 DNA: TGTGCCAGCAGCTTACGGGAAACAGATACGCAGTATTTT
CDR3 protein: CASSLRETDTQYF

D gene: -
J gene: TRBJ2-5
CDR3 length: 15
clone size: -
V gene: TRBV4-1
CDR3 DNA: TGCGCCAGCAGCCAGCCGGACACCTTCCAAGAGACCCAGTACTTC
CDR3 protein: CASSQPDTFQETQYF

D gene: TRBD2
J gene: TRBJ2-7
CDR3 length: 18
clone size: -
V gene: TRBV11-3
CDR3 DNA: TGTGCCAGCAGCTCCTGGGGACTAGCGGGAGAGGGGATCTACGAGCAGTACTTC
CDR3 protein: CASSSWGLAGEGIYEQYF

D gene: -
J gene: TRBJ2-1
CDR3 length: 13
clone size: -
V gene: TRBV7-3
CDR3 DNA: TGTGCCAGCAGCTTAGGCGGCGGGGATGAGCAGTTCTTC
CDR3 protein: CASSLGGGDEQFF